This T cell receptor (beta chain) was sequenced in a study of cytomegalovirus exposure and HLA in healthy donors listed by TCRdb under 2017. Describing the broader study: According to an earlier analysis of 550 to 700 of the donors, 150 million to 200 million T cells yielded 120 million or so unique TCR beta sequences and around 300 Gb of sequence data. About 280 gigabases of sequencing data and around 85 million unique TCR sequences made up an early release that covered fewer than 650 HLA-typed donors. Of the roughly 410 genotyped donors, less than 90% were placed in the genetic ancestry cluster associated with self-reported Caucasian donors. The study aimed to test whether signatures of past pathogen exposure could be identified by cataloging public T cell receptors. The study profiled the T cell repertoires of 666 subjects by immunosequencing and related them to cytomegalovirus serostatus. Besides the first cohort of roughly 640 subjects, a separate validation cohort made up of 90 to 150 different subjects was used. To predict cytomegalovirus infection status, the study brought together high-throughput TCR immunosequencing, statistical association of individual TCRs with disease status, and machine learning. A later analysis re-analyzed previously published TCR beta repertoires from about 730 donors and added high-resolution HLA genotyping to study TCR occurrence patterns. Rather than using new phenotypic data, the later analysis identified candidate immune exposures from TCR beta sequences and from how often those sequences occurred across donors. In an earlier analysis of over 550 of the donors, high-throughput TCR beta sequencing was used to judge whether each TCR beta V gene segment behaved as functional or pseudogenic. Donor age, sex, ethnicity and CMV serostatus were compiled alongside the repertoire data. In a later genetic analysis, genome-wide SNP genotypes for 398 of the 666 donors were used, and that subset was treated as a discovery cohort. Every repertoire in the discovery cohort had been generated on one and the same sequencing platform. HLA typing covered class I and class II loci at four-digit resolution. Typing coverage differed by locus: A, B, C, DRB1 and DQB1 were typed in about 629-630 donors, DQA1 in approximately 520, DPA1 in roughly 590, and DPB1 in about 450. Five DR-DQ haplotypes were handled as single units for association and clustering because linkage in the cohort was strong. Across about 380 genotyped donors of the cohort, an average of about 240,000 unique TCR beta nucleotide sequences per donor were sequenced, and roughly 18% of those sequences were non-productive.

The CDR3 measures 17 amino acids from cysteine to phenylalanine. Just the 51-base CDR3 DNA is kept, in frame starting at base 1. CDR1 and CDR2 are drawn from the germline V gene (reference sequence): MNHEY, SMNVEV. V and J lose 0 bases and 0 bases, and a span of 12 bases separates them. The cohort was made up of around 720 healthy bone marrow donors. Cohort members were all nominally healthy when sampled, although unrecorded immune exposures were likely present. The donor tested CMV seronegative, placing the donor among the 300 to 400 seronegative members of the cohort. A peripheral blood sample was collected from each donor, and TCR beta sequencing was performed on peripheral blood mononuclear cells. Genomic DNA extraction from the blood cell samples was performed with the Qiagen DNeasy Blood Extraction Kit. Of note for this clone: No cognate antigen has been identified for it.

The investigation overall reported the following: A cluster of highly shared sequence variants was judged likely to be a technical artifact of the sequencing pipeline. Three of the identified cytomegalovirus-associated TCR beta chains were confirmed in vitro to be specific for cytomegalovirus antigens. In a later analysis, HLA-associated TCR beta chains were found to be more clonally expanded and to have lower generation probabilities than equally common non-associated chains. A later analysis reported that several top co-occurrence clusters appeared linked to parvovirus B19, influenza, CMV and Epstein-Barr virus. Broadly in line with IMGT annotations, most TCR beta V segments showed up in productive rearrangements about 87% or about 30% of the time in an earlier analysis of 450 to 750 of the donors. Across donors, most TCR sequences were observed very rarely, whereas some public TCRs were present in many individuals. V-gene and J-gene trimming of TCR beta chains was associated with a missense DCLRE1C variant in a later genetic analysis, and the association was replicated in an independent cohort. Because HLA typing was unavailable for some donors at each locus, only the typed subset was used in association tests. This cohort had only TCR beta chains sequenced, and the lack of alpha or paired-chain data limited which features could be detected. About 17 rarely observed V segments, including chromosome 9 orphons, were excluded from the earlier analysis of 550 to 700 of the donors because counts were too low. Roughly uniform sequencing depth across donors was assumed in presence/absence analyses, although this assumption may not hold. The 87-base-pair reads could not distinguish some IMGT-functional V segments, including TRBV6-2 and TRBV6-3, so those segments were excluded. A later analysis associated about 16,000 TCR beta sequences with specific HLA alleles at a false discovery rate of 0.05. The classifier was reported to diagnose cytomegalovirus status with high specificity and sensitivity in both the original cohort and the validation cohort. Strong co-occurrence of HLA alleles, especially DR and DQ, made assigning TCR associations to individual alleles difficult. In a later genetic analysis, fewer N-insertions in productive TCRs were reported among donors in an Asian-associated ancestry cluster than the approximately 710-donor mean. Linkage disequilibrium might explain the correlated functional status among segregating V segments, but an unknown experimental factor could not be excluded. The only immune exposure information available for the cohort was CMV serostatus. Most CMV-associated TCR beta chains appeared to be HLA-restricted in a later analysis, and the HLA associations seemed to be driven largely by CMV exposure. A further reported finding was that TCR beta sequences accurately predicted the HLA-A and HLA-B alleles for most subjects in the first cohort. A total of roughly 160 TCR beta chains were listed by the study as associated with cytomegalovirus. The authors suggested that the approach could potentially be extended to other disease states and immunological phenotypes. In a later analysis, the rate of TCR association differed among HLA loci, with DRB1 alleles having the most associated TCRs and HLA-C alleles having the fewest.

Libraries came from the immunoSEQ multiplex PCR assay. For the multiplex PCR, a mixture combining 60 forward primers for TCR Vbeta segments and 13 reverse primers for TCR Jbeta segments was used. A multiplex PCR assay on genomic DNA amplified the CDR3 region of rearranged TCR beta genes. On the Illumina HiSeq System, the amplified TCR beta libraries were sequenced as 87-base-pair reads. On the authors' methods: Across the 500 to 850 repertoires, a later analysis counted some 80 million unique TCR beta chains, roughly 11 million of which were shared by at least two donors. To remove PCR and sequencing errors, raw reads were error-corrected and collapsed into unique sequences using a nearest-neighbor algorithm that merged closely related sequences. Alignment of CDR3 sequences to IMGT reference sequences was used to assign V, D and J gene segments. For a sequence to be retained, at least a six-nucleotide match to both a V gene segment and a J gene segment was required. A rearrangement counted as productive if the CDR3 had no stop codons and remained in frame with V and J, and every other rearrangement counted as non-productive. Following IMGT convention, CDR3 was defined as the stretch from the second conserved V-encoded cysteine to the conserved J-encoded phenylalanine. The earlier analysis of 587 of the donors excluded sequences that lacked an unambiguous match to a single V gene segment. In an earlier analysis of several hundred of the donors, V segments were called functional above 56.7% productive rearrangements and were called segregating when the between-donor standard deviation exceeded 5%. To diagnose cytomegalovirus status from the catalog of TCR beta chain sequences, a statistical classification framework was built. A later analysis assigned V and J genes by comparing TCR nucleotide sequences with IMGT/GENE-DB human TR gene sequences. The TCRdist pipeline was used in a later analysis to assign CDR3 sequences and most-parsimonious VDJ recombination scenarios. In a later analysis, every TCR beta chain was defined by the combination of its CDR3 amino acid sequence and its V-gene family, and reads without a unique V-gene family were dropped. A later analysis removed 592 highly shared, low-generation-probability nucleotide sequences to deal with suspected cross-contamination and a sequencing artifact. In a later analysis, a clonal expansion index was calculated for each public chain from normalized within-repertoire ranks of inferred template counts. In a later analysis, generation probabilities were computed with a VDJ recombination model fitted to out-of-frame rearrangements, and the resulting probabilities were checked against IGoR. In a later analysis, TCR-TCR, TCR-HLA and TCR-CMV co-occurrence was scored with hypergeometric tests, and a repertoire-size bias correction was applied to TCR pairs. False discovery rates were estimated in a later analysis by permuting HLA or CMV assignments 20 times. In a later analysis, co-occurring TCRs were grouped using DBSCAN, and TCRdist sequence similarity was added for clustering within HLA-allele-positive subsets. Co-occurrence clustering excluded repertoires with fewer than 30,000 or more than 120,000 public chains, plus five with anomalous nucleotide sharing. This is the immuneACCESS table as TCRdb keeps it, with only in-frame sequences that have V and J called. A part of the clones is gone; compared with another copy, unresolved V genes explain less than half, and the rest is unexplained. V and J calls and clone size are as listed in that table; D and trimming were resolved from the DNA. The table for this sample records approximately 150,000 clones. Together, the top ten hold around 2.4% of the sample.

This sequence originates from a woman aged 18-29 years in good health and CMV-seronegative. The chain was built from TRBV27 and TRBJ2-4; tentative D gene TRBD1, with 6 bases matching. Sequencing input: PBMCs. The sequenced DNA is TGTGCCAGCAGTTTATCGTGGGGACAAGTAGCCAAAAACATTCAGTACTTC. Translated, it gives CASSLSWGQVAKNIQYF.